The present T cell receptor beta chain was sequenced within a study of T cell responses to AZD1222 COVID-19 vaccine. Study-level findings and limits: Among AZD1222 vaccinees, only 6 or 7 were seropositive at baseline. None of the repertoires were sampled until the peak T cell response had passed.

With respect to this clone: The antigen is not known.

Sequencing was performed with immunoSEQ multiplex PCR; in TCRdb, only in-frame clones are kept and a portion is missing. This sample has 150,000 or so clones, with just under 95% found just once. The sequences come from peripheral blood, collected on day 0 of AZD1222 vaccination. The receptor was derived from an adult in good health.

The CDR3 sequence is CASRDPAETQYF. The DNA of the CDR3 is TGTGCCAGCAGAGATCCAGCGGAGACCCAGTACTTC. V usage is TRBV11-2 and J usage is TRBJ2-5; D unresolved. The CDR3 consists of 12 residues. Germline CDR1 reads SGHAT; CDR2 reads FQNNGV. The V end lost 6 bases, the J end lost 5 bases, and 10 bases lay between the germline ends. Drawing the rest from reference TRBV11-2 and TRBJ2-5, the complete variable domain is EAGVAQSPRYKIIEKRQSVAFWCNPISGHATLYWYQQILGQGPKLLIQFQNNGVVDDSQLPKDRFSAERLKGVDSTLKIQPAKLEDSAVYLCASRDPAETQYFGPGTRLLVL.